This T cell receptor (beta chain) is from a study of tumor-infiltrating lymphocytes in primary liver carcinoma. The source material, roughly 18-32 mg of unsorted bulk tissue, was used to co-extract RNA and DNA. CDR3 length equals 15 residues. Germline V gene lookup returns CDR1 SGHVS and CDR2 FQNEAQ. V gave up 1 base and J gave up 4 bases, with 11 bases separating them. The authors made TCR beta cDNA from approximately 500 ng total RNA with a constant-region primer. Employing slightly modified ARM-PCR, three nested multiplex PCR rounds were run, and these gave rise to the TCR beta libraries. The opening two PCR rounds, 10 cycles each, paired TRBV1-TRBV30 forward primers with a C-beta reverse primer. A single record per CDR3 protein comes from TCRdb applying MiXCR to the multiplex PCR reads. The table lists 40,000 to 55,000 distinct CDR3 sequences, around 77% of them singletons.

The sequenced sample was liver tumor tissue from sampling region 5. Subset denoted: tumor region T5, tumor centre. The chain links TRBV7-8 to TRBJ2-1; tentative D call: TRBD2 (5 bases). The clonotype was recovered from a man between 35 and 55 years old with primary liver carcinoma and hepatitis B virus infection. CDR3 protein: CASSLGTPNYNEQFF. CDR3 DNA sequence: TGTGCCAGCAGCTTAGGGACTCCTAATTACAATGAGCAGTTCTTC. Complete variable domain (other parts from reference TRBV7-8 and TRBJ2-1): GAGVSQSPRYKVAKRGQDVALRCDPISGHVSLFWYQQALGQGPEFLTYFQNEAQLDKSGLPSDRFFAERPEGSVSTLKIQRTQQEDSAVYLCASSLGTPNYNEQFFGPGTRLTVL.